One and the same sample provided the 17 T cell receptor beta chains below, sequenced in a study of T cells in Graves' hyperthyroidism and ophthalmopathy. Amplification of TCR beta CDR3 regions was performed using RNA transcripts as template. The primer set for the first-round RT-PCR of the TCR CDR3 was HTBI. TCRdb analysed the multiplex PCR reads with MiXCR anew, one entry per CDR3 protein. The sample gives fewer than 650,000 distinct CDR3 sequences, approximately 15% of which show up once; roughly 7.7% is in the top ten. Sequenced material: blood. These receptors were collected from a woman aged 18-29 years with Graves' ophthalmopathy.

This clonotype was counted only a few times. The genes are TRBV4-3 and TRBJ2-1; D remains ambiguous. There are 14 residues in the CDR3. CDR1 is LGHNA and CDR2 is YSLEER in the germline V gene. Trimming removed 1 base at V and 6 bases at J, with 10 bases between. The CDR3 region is CASSQAWGVNEQFF. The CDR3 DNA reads TGCGCCAGCAGCCAAGCCTGGGGTGTCAATGAGCAGTTCTTC.

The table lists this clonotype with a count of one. The CDR3 DNA is TGTGCCAGCAGTGAAGGGCTAGCGGGAGCCGCCGAGCAGTACTTC. Encoded protein: CASSEGLAGAAEQYF. The chain combines TRBV2 with TRBJ2-7; 10 nucleotides line up with TRBD2. The V gene's germline CDR1 is SNHLY and CDR2 FYNNEI. J lost 6 bases, V lost 1 base, and 6 bases had no gene match. The CDR3 extends over 15 amino acids.

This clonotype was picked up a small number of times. The CDR3 loop reads CASSLGLALVGELFF. CDR3 DNA: TGTGCCAGCAGTCTTGGACTAGCTCTGGTCGGGGAGCTGTTTTTT. This chain joins TRBV6-2 or TRBV6-3 and TRBJ2-2, with TRBD2 identical over 8 bases. The germline gives CDR1 MNHEY, CDR2 SVGEGT. The CDR3 contains 15 residues. The V gene end was trimmed by 5 bases and the J gene end by 7 bases; junction bases not matched to a gene: 9.

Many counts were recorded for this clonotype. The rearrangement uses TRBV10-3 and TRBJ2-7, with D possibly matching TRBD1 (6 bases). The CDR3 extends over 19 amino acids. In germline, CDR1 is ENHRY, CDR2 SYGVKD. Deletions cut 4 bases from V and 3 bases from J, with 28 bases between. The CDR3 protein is CAISASGVAQSPSYYEQYF. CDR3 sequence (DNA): TGTGCCATCAGTGCCTCAGGGGTAGCTCAGTCCCCGTCCTACTACGAGCAGTACTTC.

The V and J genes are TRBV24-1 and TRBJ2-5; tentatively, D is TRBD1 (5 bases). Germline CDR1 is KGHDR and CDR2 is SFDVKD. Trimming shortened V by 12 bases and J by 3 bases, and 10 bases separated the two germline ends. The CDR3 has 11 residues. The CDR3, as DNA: TGTGCCTCCGCGACAGAAGAGACCCAGTACTTC. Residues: CASATEETQYF.

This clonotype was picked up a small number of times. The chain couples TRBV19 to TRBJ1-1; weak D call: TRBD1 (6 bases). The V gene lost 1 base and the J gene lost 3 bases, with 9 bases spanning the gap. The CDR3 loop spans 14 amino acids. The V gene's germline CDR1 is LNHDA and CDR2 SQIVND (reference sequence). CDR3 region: CASSIVPGDTEAFF. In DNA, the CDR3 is TGTGCCAGTAGTATAGTCCCAGGGGACACTGAAGCTTTCTTT.

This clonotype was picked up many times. The CDR3, as DNA: TGTGCCAGCTCCGGTAGCGGGATCAGGGAACAGTTCTTC. This encodes CASSGSGIREQFF. V and J are TRBV2 and TRBJ2-1, with 8 nucleotides matching TRBD2. Germline CDR1 and CDR2: SNHLY and FYNNEI. The CDR3 extends over 13 amino acids. V dropped 8 bases and J dropped 13; count of bases not matched to a gene: 13.

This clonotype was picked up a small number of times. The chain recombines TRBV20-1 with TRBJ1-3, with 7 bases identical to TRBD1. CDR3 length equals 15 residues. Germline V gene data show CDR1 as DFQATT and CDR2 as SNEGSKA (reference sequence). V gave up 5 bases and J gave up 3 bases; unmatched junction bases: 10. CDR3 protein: CSAGGQAGVGNTIYF. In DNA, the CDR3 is TGCAGTGCTGGAGGACAGGCTGGTGTTGGAAACACCATATATTTT.

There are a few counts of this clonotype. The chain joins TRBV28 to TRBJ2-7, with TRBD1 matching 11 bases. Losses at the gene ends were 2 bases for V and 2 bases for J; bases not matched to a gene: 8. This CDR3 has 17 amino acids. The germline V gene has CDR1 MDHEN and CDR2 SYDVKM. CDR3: CASSLDLGTGGAYEQYF. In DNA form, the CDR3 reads TGTGCCAGCAGTTTAGATCTCGGGACAGGGGGGGCCTACGAGCAGTACTTC.

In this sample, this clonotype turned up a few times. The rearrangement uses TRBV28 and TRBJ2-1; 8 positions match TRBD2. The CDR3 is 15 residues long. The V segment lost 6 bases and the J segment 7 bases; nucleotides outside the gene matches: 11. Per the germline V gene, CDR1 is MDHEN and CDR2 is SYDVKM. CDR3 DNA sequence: TGTGCCAGCAGCCGGACTCCGGGAGGGGTTAATGAGCAGTTCTTC. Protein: CASSRTPGGVNEQFF.

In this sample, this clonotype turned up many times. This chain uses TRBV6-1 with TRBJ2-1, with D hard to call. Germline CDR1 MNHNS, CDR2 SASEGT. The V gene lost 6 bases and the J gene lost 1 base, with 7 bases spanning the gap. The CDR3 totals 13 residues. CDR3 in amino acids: CASSTQSYNEQFF. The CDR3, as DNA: TGTGCCAGCAGCACCCAATCCTACAATGAGCAGTTCTTC.

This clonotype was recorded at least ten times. CDR3 sequence (DNA): TGCAGTGCTAGTCGCGGGAGCGAGCAGTTCTTC. Its protein product is CSASRGSEQFF. The genes are TRBV20-1 and TRBJ2-1, with TRBD2 matching 7 bases. The CDR3 has 11 residues. Germline values: CDR1 DFQATT, CDR2 SNEGSKA (reference sequence). The V gene end was trimmed by 3 bases and the J gene end by 10 bases; junction bases not matched to a gene: 3.

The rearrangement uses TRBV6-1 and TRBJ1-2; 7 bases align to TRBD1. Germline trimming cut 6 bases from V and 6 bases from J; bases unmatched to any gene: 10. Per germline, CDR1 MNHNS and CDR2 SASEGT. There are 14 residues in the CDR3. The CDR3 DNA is TGTGCCAGCAGGGGGCCGACAGGGTTCCATGGCTACACCTTC. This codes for CASRGPTGFHGYTF.

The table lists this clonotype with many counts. CDR3: CASSPDKITEQYF. The DNA of the CDR3 is TGTGCCAGCAGCCCGGACAAGATTACCGAGCAGTACTTC. V gene TRBV7-9 combines with J gene TRBJ2-7; possibly TRBD1 for D (5 bases). The germline CDR1 and CDR2 sequences are SEHNR and FQNEAQ (reference sequence). Trimming shortened V by 5 bases and J by 6 bases, and 14 bases separated the two germline ends. The CDR3 runs 13 residues.

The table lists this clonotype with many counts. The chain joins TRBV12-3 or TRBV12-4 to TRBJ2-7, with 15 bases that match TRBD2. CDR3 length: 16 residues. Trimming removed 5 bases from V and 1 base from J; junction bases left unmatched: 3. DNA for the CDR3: TGTGCCAGCAGTCCCGGGACTAGCGGGAGGTCCTACGAGCAGTACTTC. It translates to CASSPGTSGRSYEQYF.

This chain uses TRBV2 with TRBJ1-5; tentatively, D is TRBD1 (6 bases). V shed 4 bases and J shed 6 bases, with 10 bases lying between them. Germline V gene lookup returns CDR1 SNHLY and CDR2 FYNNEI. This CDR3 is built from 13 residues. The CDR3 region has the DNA TGTGCCAGCAGTGGGGGGCTGGTTCAGCCCCAGCATTTT. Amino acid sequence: CASSGGLVQPQHF.

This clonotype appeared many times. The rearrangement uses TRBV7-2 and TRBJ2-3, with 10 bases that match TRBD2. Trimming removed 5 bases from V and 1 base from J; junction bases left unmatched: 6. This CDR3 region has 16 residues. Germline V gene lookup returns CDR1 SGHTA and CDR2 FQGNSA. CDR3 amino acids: CASSINLAGGTDTQYF. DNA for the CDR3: TGTGCCAGCAGCATTAATCTAGCGGGAGGCACAGATACGCAGTATTTT.